This T cell receptor (beta chain) was captured by sequencing in a study of T cells in Graves' hyperthyroidism and ophthalmopathy. The source material, RNA transcripts, was used to amplify TCR beta CDR3 regions. An initial round of RT-PCR targeting the TCR CDR3 relied on the HTBI primer set. MiXCR, run by TCRdb on the multiplex PCR reads, gives a single entry per CDR3 protein. The sample includes 550,000 to 700,000 distinct CDR3 sequences, roughly 14% of them seen just once. Germline assignment: CDR1 SGHAT and CDR2 FQNNGV. V dropped 3 bases and J dropped 4 bases, with 12 bases sitting between them. The CDR3 loop spans 14 amino acids.

This sequence originates from a woman between 40 and 50 years old with Graves' ophthalmopathy. Sequencing input: blood. This chain connects TRBV11-2 to TRBJ1-1; D call uncertain. CDR3 sequence (DNA): TGTGCCAGCAGCTTTTATGGCCTGAGCACTGAAGCTTTCTTT. Translated: CASSFYGLSTEAFF.